Below, 32 T cell receptor beta chains from the same sample are listed, as sequenced in a study of shared clonotypes between healthy human individuals. Using immunoSEQ multiplex PCR, the repertoire was profiled, and TCRdb retains in-frame clones only, with some absent. The repertoire includes some 96,000 clones, about 45% of them detected once, and more than 13% sits in the top ten. The sample was PBMCs. The receptors come from a woman in her thirties or forties in good health. Some clones in this sample may be carry-over from other donors' samples.

This chain joins TRBV28 and TRBJ2-7; D is perhaps TRBD1 or TRBD2 (5 bases each). CDR1 is MDHEN and CDR2 is SYDVKM in the germline V gene. This CDR3 region has 13 residues. V lost 8 bases and J lost 2, with 13 bases in between. CDR3 bases: TGTGCCAGCCACCGGGACGCACCCTACGAGCAGTACTTC. It codes for CASHRDAPYEQYF.

This clone came up once. The chain combines TRBV27 with TRBJ1-5; no clear D. The CDR3 length is 11 residues. Germline V gives CDR1 MNHEY, CDR2 SMNVEV (reference sequence). V was clipped by 6 bases and J by 4 bases, with 4 bases between them. CDR3 sequence (DNA): TGTGCCAGCAGGAAGAATCAGCCCCAGCATTTT. Its protein is CASRKNQPQHF.

This clone was observed many times. The chain links TRBV4-2 to TRBJ2-2, with D hard to call. This CDR3 is built from 13 residues. The germline V gene has CDR1 LGHNA and CDR2 YNFKEQ. Trimming cost V 2 bases and J 0 bases, with 1 base left between them. The CDR3 spells CASSQPNTGELFF. CDR3 coding DNA: TGTGCCAGCAGCCAACCGAACACCGGGGAGCTGTTTTTT.

This sequence joins TRBV5-6 and TRBJ2-7; no reliable D call. Germline V lookup: CDR1 SGHDT, CDR2 YYEEEE. The CDR3 loop spans 13 amino acids. Trimming shortened V by 4 bases and J by 5 bases, and 13 bases separated the two germline ends. CDR3: CASSLQFVHEQYF. As DNA, the CDR3 is TGTGCCAGCAGCCTGCAGTTCGTCCACGAGCAGTACTTC.

The chain is built from TRBV28 and TRBJ2-7, with 8 bases identical to TRBD1. CDR1 MDHEN and CDR2 SYDVKM come from the germline V gene. The CDR3 has 15 amino acids. The trim removed 5 bases at V and 3 bases at J, leaving 9 bases unmatched. The chain's CDR3 is CASSDIRTGSYEQYF. CDR3 bases: TGTGCCAGCAGTGATATTCGGACAGGGAGCTACGAGCAGTACTTC.

This clone was counted ten times or more. The chain has TRBV11-1 and TRBJ2-6; D unclear. From germline, CDR1 is SGHAT and CDR2 FQDESV (reference sequence). This CDR3 is built from 15 residues. Trimming removed 4 bases at V and 2 bases at J, with 9 bases between. Written as DNA, the CDR3 is TGTGCCAGCAGCTCCGTCGGAACTGGGGCCAACGTCCTGACTTTC. Its translation: CASSSVGTGANVLTF.

This clone was found many times. A much larger clonotype is one base distant, so this may be a read error. The sample holds other DNA sequences that translate to the same CDR3. The chain couples TRBV11-1 to TRBJ1-2; 7 bases fit TRBD1. The germline CDR1 and CDR2 sequences are SGHAT and FQDESV (reference sequence). V gave up 5 bases and J gave up 4 bases; unmatched junction bases: 1. The CDR3 extends over 12 amino acids. CDR3: CASSQGGYGYTF. In DNA form, the CDR3 reads TGTGCCAGCAGCCAGGGGGGCTATGGCTACACCTTC.

This clone was seen many times. A junction boundary mismatches the germline segment, possibly from a read error. The J gene is TRBJ1-1, the V gene TRBV30, with a weak D call TRBD1 (6 bases). CDR1 GTSNPN and CDR2 SVGIG come from the germline V gene (reference sequence). The CDR3 runs 13 residues. This chain's CDR3 is CAWSVRWDTEAFF. The CDR3 DNA is TGTGCCTGGAGTGTTCGCTGGGACACCGAAGCTTTCTTT. The full variable domain, rest sourced from reference TRBV30 and TRBJ1-1, is SQTIHQWPATLVQPVGSPLSLECTVEGTSNPNLYWYRQAAGRGLQLLFYSVGIGQISSEVPQNLSASRPQDRQFILSSKKLLLSDSGFYLCAWSVRWDTEAFFGQGTRLTVV.

This clone was observed at least ten times. The rearrangement joins TRBV5-1 to TRBJ2-5, with 11 nucleotides matching TRBD2. This CDR3 comprises 14 residues. The germline gives CDR1 SGHRS, CDR2 YFSETQ. V lost 3 bases, J lost 6 bases, and 4 bases stayed unmatched. The chain's CDR3 is CASSSTSGRQTQYF. The CDR3, as DNA: TGCGCCAGCAGCTCTACTAGCGGGAGACAGACCCAGTACTTC.

A note on this clone: This sequence may be a read error, since a much larger clone differs from it by one base. The rearrangement links TRBV29-1 to TRBJ2-2, with 9 bases that match TRBD2. Trimming cost V 5 bases and J 7 bases; bases outside gene matches: 11. Germline CDR1 is SQVTM and CDR2 is ANQGSEA. The CDR3 loop spans 15 amino acids. DNA for the CDR3: TGCAGCGTTTTATCGCCTAGCGGGGCCCGCGGGGAGCTGTTTTTT. Its protein product is CSVLSPSGARGELFF.

The chain uses TRBV30 and TRBJ1-3, with no clear D. CDR3 size: 15 residues. The germline gives CDR1 GTSNPN, CDR2 SVGIG (reference sequence). V lost 0 bases and J lost 0, with 9 bases in between. The CDR3 spells CAWSVPAFSGNTIYF. CDR3 DNA sequence: TGTGCCTGGAGTGTACCAGCTTTCTCTGGAAACACCATATATTTT.

This clone was seen at least ten times. This sequence joins TRBV29-1 and TRBJ2-5, with D possibly matching TRBD2 (5 bases). There are 12 residues in the CDR3. Trimming pared 6 bases from V and 7 bases from J, leaving 15 bases between. Germline CDR1 is SQVTM and CDR2 is ANQGSEA. This CDR3 is CSVGLTRGTQYF. In DNA, the CDR3 is TGCAGCGTAGGACTTACCCGGGGGACCCAGTACTTC.

This rearrangement joins TRBV27 to TRBJ2-7; 9 bases agree with TRBD2. The CDR3 contains 15 residues. Unmatched junction bases numbered 9, after V lost 3 bases and J lost 6 bases. Germline V gene lookup returns CDR1 MNHEY and CDR2 SMNVEV (reference sequence). This chain's CDR3 is CASSFLASGMSEQYF. The DNA for the CDR3 is TGTGCCAGCAGTTTCTTGGCTAGCGGGATGAGCGAGCAGTACTTC.

At least ten counts were recorded for this clone. This chain uses TRBV29-1 with TRBJ2-5; D may correspond to TRBD1 or TRBD2 (5 bases each). Germline CDR1 SQVTM, CDR2 ANQGSEA. V was cut by 0 bases and J by 1 base, with 9 bases left in between. CDR3 length: 14 residues. For the CDR3, the DNA is TGCAGCGTTGAAGAGGGGACGGGCCAAGAGACCCAGTACTTC. Translation: CSVEEGTGQETQYF.

The rearrangement links TRBV5-1 to TRBJ2-2; D unclear. The CDR3 sequence is 12 residues long. V was cut by 4 bases and J by 1 base, with 2 bases left in between. The germline V gene encodes CDR1 SGHRS and CDR2 YFSETQ. The CDR3 sequence: CASSLNTGELFF. The CDR3, as DNA: TGCGCCAGCAGCCTGAACACCGGGGAGCTGTTTTTT.

This clone has more than one count but fewer than ten. V and J are TRBV18 and TRBJ2-3; 7 bases fit TRBD2. After removal of 2 bases from V and 1 base from J, the junction contained 6 bases not matched to a gene. Per the germline V gene, CDR1 is KGHSH and CDR2 is LQKENI. This CDR3 contains 16 residues. CDR3 DNA sequence: TGTGCCAGCTCACCAAATGAGAGCGGGGGCACAGATACGCAGTATTTT. Translating it yields CASSPNESGGTDTQYF.

The V gene is TRBV6-1, the J gene TRBJ2-7; D is perhaps TRBD2 (6 bases). CDR3 size: 13 residues. CDR1 and CDR2 (germline): MNHNS, SASEGT. V lost 6 bases to trimming and J lost 3 bases, with 12 bases between them. The CDR3 spells CASSGGELYEQYF. In DNA form, the CDR3 reads TGTGCCAGCAGCGGCGGGGAACTCTACGAGCAGTACTTC.

This chain uses TRBV6-1 with TRBJ2-7, with TRBD1 identical over 9 bases. Germline values: CDR1 MNHNS, CDR2 SASEGT. The CDR3 is 14 amino acids. V lost 0 bases, J lost 7 bases, and 4 bases stayed unmatched. The CDR3 coding sequence is TGTGCCAGCAGTGAAGCTAGGGACAGGGCTGAGCAGTACTTC. Translation gives CASSEARDRAEQYF.

Only a few counts were recorded for this clone. V and J are TRBV19 and TRBJ2-6, with TRBD2 as a possible D gene (5 bases). V lost 1 base and J 2 bases, leaving 6 bases between the germline ends. Per the germline V gene, CDR1 is LNHDA and CDR2 is SQIVND (reference sequence). CDR3 length: 15 residues. The CDR3 loop is CASSIGRTGANVLTF. The CDR3 nucleotides are TGTGCCAGTAGTATAGGGAGGACTGGGGCCAACGTCCTGACTTTC.

The genes are TRBV7-8 and TRBJ2-7; possible D gene TRBD1, 5 bases. V gave up 6 bases and J gave up 1 base, with 13 bases separating them. The CDR3 sequence is 14 residues long. Germline V CDR1 and CDR2: SGHVS, FQNEAQ. CDR3 loop: CASRIFRESYEQYF. CDR3 DNA sequence: TGTGCCAGCAGGATCTTCAGGGAATCCTACGAGCAGTACTTC.

This clone was counted only a few times. The chain employs TRBV7-9 and TRBJ2-1, with 11 bases lining up with TRBD2. Germline V gene data show CDR1 as SEHNR and CDR2 as FQNEAQ (reference sequence). CDR3 length: 17 residues. With 2 bases clipped from V and 4 bases from J, the junction kept 7 bases outside the gene matches. The DNA of the CDR3 is TGTGCCAGCAGCTTACGTACCGGGACTAGCGGATACAATGAGCAGTTCTTC. Protein product: CASSLRTGTSGYNEQFF.

This clone was counted ten times or more. V usage is TRBV15 and J usage is TRBJ2-1; D remains ambiguous. CDR3 length: 13 amino acids. The V end was cut by 0 bases, the J end by 8 bases, with 8 bases between. Germline lookup yields CDR1 LNHNV and CDR2 YYDKDF (reference sequence). The CDR3 reads CATSRDRRDEQFF. In nucleotides, the CDR3 is TGTGCCACCAGCAGAGATCGAAGGGATGAGCAGTTCTTC.

This chain links TRBV7-9 with TRBJ2-1; perhaps D is TRBD1 or TRBD2 (6 bases each). V lost 1 base, J lost 9 bases, and 13 bases lay in between. The CDR3 contains 14 residues. Germline-derived CDR1 and CDR2 are SEHNR and FQNEAQ (reference sequence). The DNA for the CDR3 is TGTGCCAGCAGCTTAGGAGGGGGGAGTCCTGAGCAGTTCTTC. Translated: CASSLGGGSPEQFF.

The rearrangement joins TRBV28 to TRBJ1-5; possibly TRBD1 for D (6 bases). This CDR3 spans 12 amino acids. Germline CDR1 MDHEN, CDR2 SYDVKM. Trimming left V 8 bases short and J 3 bases short, with 8 bases between. The CDR3 is CASEGVNQPQHF. CDR3 in DNA: TGTGCCAGCGAGGGGGTCAATCAGCCCCAGCATTTT.

The CDR3, as DNA: TGCGCCAGCAGCTTAACCGAATTCTATGGCTACACCTTC. Residues: CASSLTEFYGYTF. The chain employs TRBV5-1 and TRBJ1-2; no definite D call. The CDR3 consists of 13 residues. CDR1 is SGHRS and CDR2 is YFSETQ in the germline V gene. Trimming shortened V by 2 bases and J by 4 bases, and 9 bases separated the two germline ends.

Ten or more counts support this clone. The CDR3: CASSLTGTSGTYEQYF. The CDR3 region has the DNA TGTGCCAGCAGCCTCACCGGGACTAGCGGGACCTACGAGCAGTACTTC. The genes are TRBV7-9 and TRBJ2-7, with TRBD2 matching over 13 bases. The CDR3 totals 16 residues. The junction had 6 bases not matched to a gene; V was cut back by 5 bases and J by 2 bases. Germline V gene data show CDR1 as SEHNR and CDR2 as FQNEAQ (reference sequence).

The rearrangement joins TRBV5-1 to TRBJ2-5; D tentatively fits TRBD1 or TRBD2 (5 bases each). The end of the DNA is better explained by TRBJ2-7, so the J call may be wrong. Germline V gene lookup returns CDR1 SGHRS and CDR2 YFSETQ. The CDR3 totals 16 residues. The CDR3 is CASRARDALISYEQYF. The CDR3 DNA reads as TGCGCCAGCAGGGCCCGGGACGCGCTAATTTCCTACGAGCAGTACTTC.

This clone was seen ten or more times. The chain recombines TRBV2 with TRBJ2-7; weak D call: TRBD1 (7 bases). The V end was cut by 11 bases, the J end by 3 bases, with 20 bases between. Germline V gives CDR1 SNHLY, CDR2 FYNNEI. The CDR3 contains 14 residues. The CDR3 DNA follows: TGTGCCTCCGGAGGGCAGGGGGTATACTACGAGCAGTACTTC. It is translated as CASGGQGVYYEQYF.

This clone was observed at least ten times. In DNA, the CDR3 is TGTGCCAGCAGCACCGGAGAATGGTATCAGCCCCAGCATTTT. Protein: CASSTGEWYQPQHF. This chain connects TRBV7-9 to TRBJ1-5; D is unclear. CDR1 and CDR2 (germline): SEHNR, FQNEAQ (reference sequence). V was cut by 5 bases and J by 5 bases, with 13 bases left in between. The CDR3 covers 14 residues.

In its sample, this clone was seen a few times. This sequence joins TRBV5-1 and TRBJ2-2; TRBD2 aligns across 14 bases. From germline, CDR1 is SGHRS and CDR2 YFSETQ. J lost 5 bases, V lost 7 bases, and 13 bases had no gene match. CDR3 size: 18 residues. The CDR3 is CASRPPGLAGVGTGELFF. As DNA, the CDR3 is TGCGCCAGCCGTCCCCCGGGACTAGCGGGAGTAGGAACCGGGGAGCTGTTTTTT.

In its sample, this clone was seen a few times. The J gene is TRBJ2-5, the V gene TRBV28; 13 bases agree with TRBD2. The germline CDR1 and CDR2 sequences are MDHEN and SYDVKM. After removal of 9 bases from V and 5 bases from J, the junction contained 6 bases not matched to a gene. The CDR3 is 14 amino acids. CDR3 in DNA: TGTGCCAGTTCCGGGACTAGCGGGACGGAGACCCAGTACTTC. This translates into CASSGTSGTETQYF.

CDR3 region: CASRPGGSGAYEQFF. Written as DNA, the CDR3 is TGTGCCAGCCGGCCCGGGGGTAGCGGGGCATATGAGCAGTTCTTC. The V call is TRBV2, the J call TRBJ2-1; 8 bases are a match to TRBD2. The CDR3 is 15 amino acids. Germline loops: CDR1 SNHLY, CDR2 FYNNEI. J lost 8 bases, V lost 8 bases, and 14 bases had no gene match.